This section outlines one T cell receptor (beta chain) sequence together with its context. The antigen is undetermined. The entry originates in a study of T cell responses to AZD1222 COVID-19 vaccine. Study results and caveats: CD4 TCRs associated with vaccination spanned spike, dominating at 160-218 and 743-854. Females made up more of the donors, who were largely white British, and clonal diversity may have come out too low. Just five to seven people given AZD1222 tested seropositive at baseline.

The analysis combined second doses at about 4 or about 12 weeks. The table came from immunoSEQ multiplex PCR; TCRdb's copy has only in-frame clones and leaves some out. The sample includes around 190,000 clones, around 94% of them seen just once. CDR1 is KGHSH and CDR2 is LQKENI in the germline V gene. V was trimmed by 0 bases and J by 6 bases, leaving 15 bases between them. This CDR3 has 16 amino acids. Sequences were derived from peripheral blood, sampled 28 days after the second AZD1222 dose. The clonotype originates from an adult who received the AZD1222 COVID-19 vaccine. V and J are TRBV18 and TRBJ1-3, with D maybe TRBD1 (6 bases). The CDR3 region has the DNA TGTGCCAGCTCACCACCATGGGGGCTCGTGGAAAACACCATATATTTT. Amino acid sequence: CASSPPWGLVENTIYF.